Listed here is a single T cell receptor (beta chain). Its specificity is not known. Several immunoSEQ plates held equal portions of the genomic DNA taken from each subset. Original processing methods: Without quality scores, immunoSEQ junctional reads could not be filtered like full-length reads. Assay used: immunoSEQ multiplex PCR; TCRdb lists only in-frame clones, some missing. V and J calls and clone size follow that table, whereas D and trimming were derived from the DNA. The profile covers around 690,000 clones, with around 91% appearing a single time and approximately 35% taken by the ten largest. Trimming pared 1 base from V and 4 bases from J, leaving 11 bases between. CDR1 is SEHNR, CDR2 FQNEAQ, per germline (reference sequence). CDR3 length: 14 residues. The source of the sample is a study of shared clonotypes between healthy human individuals. Points from the study as a whole: An anticipated effect of sequencing depth on clonotype sharing among donors was recognized.

CD45RO+ cells and CCR7-negative CD45RA+ TemRA cells were combined as CD8 memory. The sequencing sample was made of memory CD8+ T cells from PBMCs. Sample subset: CD45RO+ cells pooled with CCR7-negative TemRA cells. The chain joins TRBV7-9 to TRBJ2-7, with D perhaps matching TRBD1 or TRBD2 (5 bases each). The TCR comes from a man younger than 30 in good health. Some clones in this sample may be carry-over from other donors' samples. CDR3 region: CASSLVGREYEQYF. The CDR3 nucleotides are TGTGCCAGCAGCTTAGTCGGCAGGGAGTACGAGCAGTACTTC.